What follows are 29 T cell receptor beta chains derived from one specimen sequenced in a study of blood T cell repertoires in COVID-19. The protocol was immunoSEQ multiplex PCR, while the TCRdb copy is restricted to in-frame clones and leaves out a portion. The sample lists about 260,000 clones; roughly 85% were seen once. Sequencing used peripheral blood. These receptors originate from a woman aged 45 to 65 who had recovered from COVID-19.

The V call is TRBV19, the J call TRBJ2-5, with 8 bases aligning to TRBD2. CDR1 LNHDA and CDR2 SQIVND come from the germline V gene (reference sequence). The V gene end was trimmed by 9 bases and the J gene end by 2 bases; junction bases not matched to a gene: 8. The CDR3 is 14 amino acids. CDR3 DNA sequence: TGTGCCAGCCGGGAGGGCAGGGGTCAAGAGACCCAGTACTTC. Translated, it gives CASREGRGQETQYF.

The V call is TRBV28, the J call TRBJ1-2, with a possible D match to TRBD1 (5 bases). Germline-derived CDR1 and CDR2 are MDHEN and SYDVKM. The CDR3 extends over 15 amino acids. V lost 8 bases to trimming and J lost 6 bases, with 22 bases between them. CDR3 residues: CASHTPGWRGDGYTF. The CDR3 coding sequence is TGTGCCAGCCATACTCCGGGCTGGAGGGGCGATGGCTACACCTTC.

The chain recombines TRBV11-2 with TRBJ2-7, with TRBD1 matching over 11 bases. This CDR3 spans 16 amino acids. The germline V gene encodes CDR1 SGHAT and CDR2 FQNNGV. V was pared by 4 bases and J by 6 bases, with 11 bases of the junction left unmatched. The CDR3 here is CASSSRGDRGSVEQYF. CDR3 in DNA: TGTGCCAGCAGCTCCCGGGGGGACAGGGGGTCGGTCGAGCAGTACTTC.

The chain employs TRBV5-5 and TRBJ2-1, with D tentatively TRBD1 (6 bases). The CDR3 is 15 residues long. Trimming shortened V by 1 base and J by 3 bases, and 11 bases separated the two germline ends. The V gene's germline CDR1 is SGHKS and CDR2 YYEKEE (reference sequence). Here the CDR3 reads CASSLTTGIYNEQFF. The CDR3 DNA reads TGTGCCAGCAGCTTGACTACAGGGATCTACAATGAGCAGTTCTTC.

DNA for the CDR3: TGCGCCAGCAGAACAGTGGGGGGGAGCTCCTACAATGAGCAGTTCTTC. It translates to CASRTVGGSSYNEQFF. V is TRBV5-1 and J is TRBJ2-1; TRBD2 matches 7 bases. This CDR3 has 16 amino acids. Germline CDR1 is SGHRS and CDR2 is YFSETQ. Trimming cost V 5 bases and J 0 bases; bases outside gene matches: 8.

In this sample, this clone turned up a few times. The chain is built from TRBV4-3 and TRBJ1-2, with 7 bases identical to TRBD1. Germline CDR1 LGHNA, CDR2 YSLEER. Trimming at V came to 4 bases and at J to 6 bases, leaving 11 bases not matched to a gene. There are 15 residues in the CDR3. The CDR3, as DNA: TGCGCCAGCAGCCCGACAGGGAGGATGATGCATGGCTACACCTTC. It encodes CASSPTGRMMHGYTF.

The chain combines TRBV5-1 with TRBJ2-7; no clear D. V was trimmed by 1 base and J by 6 bases, leaving 17 bases between them. This CDR3 has 15 residues. CDR1 is SGHRS, CDR2 YFSETQ, per germline. The CDR3 is CASSLPQPAQAEQYF. CDR3 nucleotides: TGCGCCAGCAGCTTGCCGCAACCGGCTCAGGCCGAGCAGTACTTC.

This chain connects TRBV7-9 to TRBJ1-1; 9 positions match TRBD1. Germline V lookup: CDR1 SEHNR, CDR2 FQNEAQ (reference sequence). The CDR3 consists of 17 residues. Trimming took 2 bases from V and 1 from J; bases not matched to a gene: 8. The CDR3 spells CASSLWGQGQRNTEAFF. The CDR3 DNA is TGTGCCAGCAGCTTATGGGGACAGGGCCAGAGGAACACTGAAGCTTTCTTT.

The count of this clone is one. The chain recombines TRBV6-6 with TRBJ1-6; the match to TRBD1 covers 10 bases. The CDR3 consists of 16 residues. From germline, CDR1 is MNHNY and CDR2 SVGAGI (reference sequence). V shed 5 bases, J shed 5 bases, and the junction held 6 bases outside the gene matches. CDR3 sequence (DNA): TGTGCCAGCAGTAGACAGGGGGCCACGAATAATTCACCCCTCCACTTT. Its protein is CASSRQGATNNSPLHF.

This rearrangement joins TRBV2 to TRBJ1-5; D is ambiguous. The CDR3 covers 13 residues. V dropped 6 bases and J dropped 6 bases, with 12 bases sitting between them. Germline V gene sequence: CDR1 SNHLY, CDR2 FYNNEI. CDR3 sequence: CASRPDGGQPQHF. In DNA, the CDR3 is TGTGCCAGCAGACCCGACGGAGGTCAGCCCCAGCATTTT. Supplemented by reference TRBV2 and TRBJ1-5, the full variable domain reads EPEVTQTPSHQVTQMGQEVILRCVPISNHLYFYWYRQILGQKVEFLVSFYNNEISEKSEIFDDQFSVERPDGSNFTLKIRSTKLEDSAMYFCASRPDGGQPQHFGDGTRLSIL.

This clone was recorded only once. This sequence joins TRBV19 and TRBJ1-1; D unresolved. Germline V gene lookup returns CDR1 LNHDA and CDR2 SQIVND (reference sequence). Trimming stripped 4 bases from V and 4 bases from J, with 10 bases between. The CDR3 loop spans 13 amino acids. DNA for the CDR3: TGTGCCAGTAGTACTAGCTTGGGCACTGAAGCTTTCTTT. As protein: CASSTSLGTEAFF. Filled out from reference TRBV19 and TRBJ1-1, the complete variable domain reads DGGITQSPKYLFRKEGQNVTLSCEQNLNHDAMYWYRQDPGQGLRLIYYSQIVNDFQKGDIAEGYSVSREKKESFPLTVTSAQKNPTAFYLCASSTSLGTEAFFGQGTRLTVV.

The genes are TRBV4-1 and TRBJ2-3; no clear D gene. The CDR3 has 17 residues. The V gene lost 7 bases and the J gene lost 0 bases, with 20 bases spanning the gap. CDR1 and CDR2 from the germline V gene are MGHRA and YSYEKL. CDR3 nucleotides: TGCGCCAGCACTCCAAGGAGAGGCAAACTTAGCACAGATACGCAGTATTTT. It translates to CASTPRRGKLSTDTQYF.

This rearrangement joins TRBV28 to TRBJ1-2; D gene ambiguous. V shed 4 bases and J shed 4 bases, with 4 bases lying between them. The germline V gene encodes CDR1 MDHEN and CDR2 SYDVKM. The CDR3 is made up of 11 amino acids. CDR3 in amino acids: CASSSIYGYTF. The CDR3 DNA is TGTGCCAGCAGTTCTATCTATGGCTACACCTTC.

The chain has TRBV9 and TRBJ2-7, with 9 bases identical to TRBD1. Germline V gives CDR1 SGDLS, CDR2 YYNGEE. This CDR3 is built from 14 residues. V shed 2 bases, J shed 6 bases, and the junction held 6 bases outside the gene matches. CDR3: CASSVYGQGSEQYF. The CDR3 DNA reads TGTGCCAGCAGCGTCTACGGACAGGGGAGCGAGCAGTACTTC.

There are a few counts of this clone. V is TRBV28 and J is TRBJ1-4; D is ambiguous. The length of the CDR3 is 12 residues. Germline assignment: CDR1 MDHEN and CDR2 SYDVKM. Trimming shortened V by 5 bases and J by 11 bases, and 12 bases separated the two germline ends. The CDR3 DNA reads as TGTGCCAGCAGTCCTGAGGGTGGCAAACTGTTTTTT. It specifies CASSPEGGKLFF. The entire variable domain, with the rest obtained from reference TRBV28 and TRBJ1-4, is as follows: DVKVTQSSRYLVKRTGEKVFLECVQDMDHENMFWYRQDPGLGLRLIYFSYDVKMKEKGDIPEGYSVSREKKERFSLILESASTNQTSMYLCASSPEGGKLFFGSGTQLSVL.

This clone was picked up a small number of times. V and J are TRBV3-1 (or the pseudogene TRBV3-2) and TRBJ2-2, with TRBD2 as a possible D gene (5 bases). The CDR3 has 14 residues. The ends were cut back, 1 base at V and 5 bases at J, with 8 bases in the middle. Per germline, CDR1 LGHDT and CDR2 YNNKEL (reference sequence). CDR3 bases: TGTGCCAGCAGCCAAGGCGAGGGAACCGGGGAGCTGTTTTTT. Translation: CASSQGEGTGELFF.

This clone occurred once. The J gene is TRBJ1-2, the V gene TRBV5-6; D is perhaps TRBD1 (5 bases). Germline V gives CDR1 SGHDT, CDR2 YYEEEE. The CDR3 length is 13 residues. Trimming left V 0 bases short and J 6 bases short, with 9 bases between. The CDR3 sequence is CASSLGQGDGYTF. The DNA for the CDR3 is TGTGCCAGCAGCTTGGGCCAGGGTGATGGCTACACCTTC. The complete variable domain, with remaining parts taken from reference TRBV5-6 and TRBJ1-2, reads DAGVTQSPTHLIKTRGQQVTLRCSPKSGHDTVSWYQQALGQGPQFIFQYYEEEERQRGNFPDRFSGHQFPNYSSELNVNALLLGDSALYLCASSLGQGDGYTFGSGTRLTVV.

V usage is TRBV27 and J usage is TRBJ1-2, with D perhaps TRBD1 (6 bases). Germline lookup yields CDR1 MNHEY and CDR2 SMNVEV (reference sequence). This CDR3 spans 14 amino acids. Trimming left V 2 bases short and J 4 bases short, with 11 bases between. The CDR3 coding sequence is TGTGCCAGCAGTTTACAGGGGTCGGGCTATGGCTACACCTTC. Protein: CASSLQGSGYGYTF.

V is TRBV2 and J is TRBJ2-7, with D perhaps TRBD1 (6 bases). V lost 4 bases and J 3 bases, leaving 16 bases between the germline ends. In germline, CDR1 is SNHLY, CDR2 FYNNEI. CDR3 length: 15 amino acids. The CDR3 protein is CASSVSRGPNYEQYF. For the CDR3, the DNA is TGTGCCAGCAGTGTTTCCAGGGGCCCCAACTACGAGCAGTACTTC.

The chain's CDR3 is CASSQESWDRAYNEQFF. DNA of the CDR3: TGCGCCAGCAGCCAAGAGTCGTGGGACAGGGCCTACAATGAGCAGTTCTTC. The rearrangement links TRBV4-3 to TRBJ2-1, with TRBD1 identical over 9 bases. The CDR3 has 17 amino acids. Germline V lookup: CDR1 LGHNA, CDR2 YSLEER. V was pared by 0 bases and J by 2 bases, with 5 bases of the junction left unmatched.

This clone was picked up many times. The chain links TRBV6-2 or TRBV6-3 to TRBJ1-5; perhaps TRBD1 as D (6 bases). Trimming removed 6 bases from V and 2 bases from J, with 11 bases in between. CDR1 is MNHEY, CDR2 SVGEGT, per germline. The CDR3 has 14 amino acids. The CDR3 DNA sequence: TGTGCCAGCAGCCCCGGACAGCGCAATCAGCCCCAGCATTTT. Translated, it gives CASSPGQRNQPQHF.

This chain links TRBV9 with TRBJ1-3; D not certain. V lost 2 bases, J lost 2 bases, and 11 bases lay in between. The CDR3 contains 15 residues. Germline V gene lookup returns CDR1 SGDLS and CDR2 YYNGEE. The DNA of the CDR3 is TGTGCCAGCAGCGTTGACGGGTTCCCTGGAAACACCATATATTTT. Amino acid sequence: CASSVDGFPGNTIYF.

The chain carries TRBV7-6 and TRBJ2-3; 8 nucleotides agree with TRBD2. The CDR3 covers 16 residues. Germline trimming cut 3 bases from V and 1 base from J; bases unmatched to any gene: 6. Germline CDR1 and CDR2: SGHVS and FNYEAQ. The CDR3 protein is CASSFVAGGRTDTQYF. The DNA for the CDR3 is TGTGCCAGCAGCTTCGTTGCGGGAGGTCGCACAGATACGCAGTATTTT.

This chain links TRBV3-1 (or the pseudogene TRBV3-2) with TRBJ2-5; TRBD1 aligns across 8 bases. The V segment lost 1 base and the J segment 5 bases; nucleotides outside the gene matches: 9. The germline CDR1 and CDR2 sequences are LGHDT and YNNKEL (reference sequence). The CDR3 extends over 16 amino acids. CDR3 in DNA: TGTGCCAGCAGCCAAGTTCACGGACAGGGCTGGGAGACCCAGTACTTC. Residues: CASSQVHGQGWETQYF.

This clone was counted once. CDR3 sequence reads: CSVGEVGYTF. In DNA, the CDR3 is TGCAGCGTCGGGGAGGTAGGCTACACCTTC. V and J are TRBV29-1 and TRBJ1-2; no reliable D call. Germline lookup yields CDR1 SQVTM and CDR2 ANQGSEA. Trimming shortened V by 6 bases and J by 8 bases, and 10 bases separated the two germline ends. This CDR3 has 10 amino acids.

The genes are TRBV19 and TRBJ2-7; D might be TRBD2 (6 bases). Germline CDR1 and CDR2: LNHDA and SQIVND (reference sequence). The CDR3 sequence is 15 residues long. Trimming shortened V by 2 bases and J by 1 base, and 12 bases separated the two germline ends. As DNA, the CDR3 is TGTGCCAGTAGTATATCGCGGGGCCTGTCCTACGAGCAGTACTTC. Translation gives CASSISRGLSYEQYF.

The rearrangement uses TRBV5-4 and TRBJ1-2, with 8 bases that match TRBD1. Germline V gene lookup returns CDR1 SGHNT and CDR2 YYREEE (reference sequence). V dropped 5 bases and J dropped 5; count of bases not matched to a gene: 11. The CDR3 sequence is 15 residues long. CDR3 DNA sequence: TGTGCCAGCAGTACTGGGACAGGCTATTCATATGGCTACACCTTC. Translated, it gives CASSTGTGYSYGYTF.

The chain recombines TRBV5-1 with TRBJ2-2; D perhaps matches TRBD1 (6 bases). V was clipped by 5 bases and J by 6 bases, with 14 bases between them. Germline-derived CDR1 and CDR2 are SGHRS and YFSETQ. The CDR3 extends over 14 amino acids. CDR3 sequence: CASSLTDSAGELFF. For the CDR3, the DNA is TGCGCCAGCAGTTTGACGGACAGCGCCGGGGAGCTGTTTTTT. The whole variable domain, remainder taken from reference TRBV5-1 and TRBJ2-2, is KAGVTQTPRYLIKTRGQQVTLSCSPISGHRSVSWYQQTPGQGLQFLFEYFSETQRNKGNFPGRFSGRQFSNSRSEMNVSTLELGDSALYLCASSLTDSAGELFFGEGSRLTVL.

The chain joins TRBV28 to TRBJ1-1; D is possibly TRBD1 (5 bases). Germline CDR1 is MDHEN and CDR2 is SYDVKM. Trimming removed 7 bases at V and 6 bases at J, with 18 bases between. CDR3 length: 14 amino acids. CDR3 protein: CASTPTFGGAEAFF. CDR3 nucleotides: TGTGCCAGCACTCCTACGTTCGGGGGGGCTGAAGCTTTCTTT.